This T cell receptor beta chain was sequenced in a study of identical twins (dated by TCRdb to 2016 to 2018). With regard to the full study: To test whether fetal clonotypes persist, this study deep-sequenced TCR alpha and beta repertoires from monozygotic twins, from unrelated adults of various ages, and from cord blood. To rule out contamination, the twin experiments were replicated at different times with different library preparation protocols.

Libraries were made using 5' RACE. Sequencing relied on an Illumina HiSeq 2000. A universal primer binding site was introduced by template switching, and a unique molecular identifier was present in the final cDNA, enabling accurate counting of TCR cDNA molecules. Specific primers in the conserved constant-segment region were used to synthesize first-strand cDNA for TCR alpha and beta chains. To control for contamination, every cDNA library carried two barcodes: a SMART-Mk sample barcode plus Illumina barcodes. TruSeq adapter sequences along with Illumina sample barcodes were introduced in two successive PCR steps. Sequencing of the TCR alpha and beta cDNA libraries was done on the Illumina HiSeq platform using custom primers. The original methods were these. Raw reads were processed with MiGEC to extract unique molecular identifiers, and MiXCR was used to determine CDR3 positions. For each individual, recombination models were inferred using an EM algorithm with the repgenHMM and IGoR tools. Shared clonotype analysis was performed with the tcR package in R, normalizing sharing by the product of cloneset sizes. Out-of-frame nonproductive sequences were analyzed to study raw recombination free of thymic and clonal selection effects. TCRdb handled the public reads itself, with Q25 trimming in fastp and clone calling in MiXCR, and kept productive beta chains. Under each unique CDR3 protein, matching rows form one entry showing the most common genes and DNA. These V and J calls originate from TCRdb's pipeline instead of the authors' own analysis. This sample gives roughly 1.6 million distinct CDR3 sequences in total; more than 30% of them show up just once. Jointly, the top ten make up more than 0.25% of the sample.

This clonotype has a handful of counts. Its antigen is not yet known. Base-call qualities are not available, and no considerably larger clone is one nucleotide away. Study-wide conclusions, independent of this receptor: Compared with coincidental sharing between unrelated individuals, an excess of low generation-probability sequences was observed among out-of-frame TCR alpha sequences shared between twins. Invariant T cells such as MAIT and iNKT could partly confound zero-insertion analyses, although diverse VJ usage argued against such confounding for most clonotypes. Because the same donors could not be followed over many years, the conclusions relied on cross-sectional statistical analysis. Fewer insertions were carried by abundant cord blood beta clonotypes; a weaker similar trend was observed in young adult naive repertoires, while no such trend was observed in memory repertoires. In beta out-of-frame sequences, excess twin sharing was weaker, because having fewer shared sequences lowered the signal-to-noise ratio. In monozygotic twins, out-of-frame TCR alpha sharing was systematically underestimated by recombination models, although the models agreed with sharing between unrelated individuals.

All donors were healthy Caucasians. According to the germline V gene (reference sequence), CDR1 reads DFQATT and CDR2 reads SNEGSKA. V is pared back by 3 bases and J by 0 bases, with 8 bases lying between the germline termini. The CDR3 starts with the cysteine, ends with the phenylalanine, and has 13 residues. This entry keeps only the CDR3 DNA: 39 bases, framed from base 1. The sample taken for sequencing was cord blood. The clonotype was recovered from a newborn girl in good health. Recombination linked TRBV20-1 to TRBJ1-1; matching of 5 bases hints at TRBD1 as the D gene. The CDR3 loop reads CSASSGMNTEAFF. The bases read TGCAGTGCTAGCTCAGGGATGAACACTGAAGCTTTCTTT.